The present entry profiles one TCR beta chain with its context. The target antigen is unknown. The data are from a study of cytomegalovirus exposure and HLA in healthy donors. The donors were members of the roughly 130-subject validation cohort (separate from the approximately 670-subject first cohort). The CDR3 runs to 14 residues. Deletions cut 6 bases from V and 5 bases from J, with 16 bases between. Germline CDR1 is MNHEY and CDR2 is SVGAGI. Study-wide points: According to a subsequent analysis, TCR clusters identified in the first cohort showed a tendency to co-occur across the 110 or so validation repertoires.

Clones were read by immunoSEQ multiplex PCR, and TCRdb kept only the in-frame ones, dropping some. The data show about 53,000 clones, with roughly 92% seen just once and approximately 1.5% held by the top ten. This clonotype was sampled from a man aged 18 to 29 in good health and CMV-seronegative. The rearrangement uses TRBV6-5 and TRBJ2-5, with D maybe TRBD2 (6 bases). Sequenced material: PBMCs. For the CDR3, the DNA is TGTGCCAGCAGACCCTTGGGGGGACTGGAGACCCAGTACTTC. Its translation is CASRPLGGLETQYF.